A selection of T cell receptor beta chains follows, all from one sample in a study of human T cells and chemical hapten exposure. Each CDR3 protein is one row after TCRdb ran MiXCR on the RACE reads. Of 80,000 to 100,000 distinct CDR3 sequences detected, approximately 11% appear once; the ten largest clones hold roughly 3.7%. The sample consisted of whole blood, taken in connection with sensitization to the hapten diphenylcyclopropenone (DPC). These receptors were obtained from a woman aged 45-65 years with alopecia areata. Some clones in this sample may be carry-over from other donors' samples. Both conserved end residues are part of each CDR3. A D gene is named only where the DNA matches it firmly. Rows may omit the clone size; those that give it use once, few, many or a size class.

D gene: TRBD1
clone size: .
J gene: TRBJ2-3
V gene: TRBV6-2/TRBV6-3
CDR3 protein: CASSSRTGAKGDTQYF
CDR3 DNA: TGTGCCAGCAGTTCCCGGACAGGCGCAAAGGGAGATACGCAGTATTTT

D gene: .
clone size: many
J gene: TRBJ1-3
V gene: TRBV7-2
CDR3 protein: CASSLQGNTIYF
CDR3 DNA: TGTGCCAGCAGCTTACAAGGAAACACCATATATTTT

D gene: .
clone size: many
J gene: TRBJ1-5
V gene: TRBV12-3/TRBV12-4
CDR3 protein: CASSPGVPGQPQHF
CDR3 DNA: TGTGCCAGCAGCCCAGGGGTCCCCGGTCAGCCCCAGCATTTT

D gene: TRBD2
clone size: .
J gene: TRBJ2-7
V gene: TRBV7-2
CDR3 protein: CASSLGPSGRSSYEQYF
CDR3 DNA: TGTGCCAGCAGCTTAGGCCCAAGCGGGAGGAGCTCCTACGAGCAGTACTTC

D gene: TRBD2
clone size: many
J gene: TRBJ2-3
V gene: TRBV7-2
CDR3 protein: CASSLTSGLAGGRDTQYF
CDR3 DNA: TGTGCCAGCAGCTTGACCTCCGGACTAGCGGGAGGGAGAGATACGCAGTATTTT

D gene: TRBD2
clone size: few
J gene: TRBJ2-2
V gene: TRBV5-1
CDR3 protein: CAGGLAGGPATGELFF
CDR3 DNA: TGCGCCGGCGGACTAGCGGGAGGGCCTGCCACCGGGGAGCTTTTTTTT

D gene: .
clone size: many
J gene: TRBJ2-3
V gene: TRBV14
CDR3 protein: CASSHTGGSTDTQYF
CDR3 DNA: TGTGCCAGCAGCCACACAGGAGGGTCGACAGATACGCAGTATTTT

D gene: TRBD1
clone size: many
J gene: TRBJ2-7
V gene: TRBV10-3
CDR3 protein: CAISAGDRGLDEQYF
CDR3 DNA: TGTGCCATCAGTGCTGGGGACAGGGGGCTCGACGAGCAGTACTTC

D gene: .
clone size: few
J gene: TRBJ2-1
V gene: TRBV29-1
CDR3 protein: CSVDRQRNEQFF
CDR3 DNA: TGCAGCGTTGATCGACAGAGGAATGAGCAGTTCTTC

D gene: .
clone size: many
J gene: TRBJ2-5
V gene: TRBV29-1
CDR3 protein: CSVGEGGGQETQYF
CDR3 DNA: TGCAGCGTTGGAGAAGGGGGGGGTCAAGAGACCCAGTACTTC

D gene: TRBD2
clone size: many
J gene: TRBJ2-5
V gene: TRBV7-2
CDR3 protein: CASSRGLAGGRETQYF
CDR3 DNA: TGTGCCAGCAGCCGTGGACTAGCGGGAGGCCGAGAGACCCAGTACTTC

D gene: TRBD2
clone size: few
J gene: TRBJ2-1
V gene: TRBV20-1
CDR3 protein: CSAGASGIYGSYNEQFF
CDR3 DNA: TGCAGTGCTGGAGCTAGCGGGATCTATGGCTCCTACAATGAGCAGTTCTTC

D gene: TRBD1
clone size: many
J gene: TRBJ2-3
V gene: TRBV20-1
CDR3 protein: CSARDQGQATDTQYF
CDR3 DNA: TGCAGTGCTAGAGACCAAGGACAGGCCACAGATACGCAGTATTTT

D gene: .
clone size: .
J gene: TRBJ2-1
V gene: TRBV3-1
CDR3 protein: CASSQDRGNEQFF
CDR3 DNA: TGTGCCAGCAGCCAAGACAGGGGTAATGAGCAGTTCTTC

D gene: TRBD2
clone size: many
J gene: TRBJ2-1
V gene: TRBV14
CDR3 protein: CASSQDWTSKNEQFF
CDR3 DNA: TGTGCCAGCAGCCAAGATTGGACTAGTAAGAATGAGCAGTTCTTC

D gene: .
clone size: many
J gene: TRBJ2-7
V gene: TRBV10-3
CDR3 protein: CAISVKGITYEQYF
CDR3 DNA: TGTGCCATCAGTGTAAAGGGGATCACCTACGAGCAGTACTTC

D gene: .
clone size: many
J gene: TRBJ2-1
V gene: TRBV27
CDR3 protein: CASSFSGAGEQFF
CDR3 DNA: TGTGCCAGCAGTTTTTCTGGGGCGGGTGAGCAGTTCTTC

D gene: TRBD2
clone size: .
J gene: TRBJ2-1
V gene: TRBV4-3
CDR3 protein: CASSQDRGLAIYNEQFF
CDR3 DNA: TGCGCCAGCAGCCAAGATCGGGGACTAGCCATCTACAATGAGCAGTTCTTC

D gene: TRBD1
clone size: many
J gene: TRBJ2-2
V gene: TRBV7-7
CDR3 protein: CASSSTGFNTGELFF
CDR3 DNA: TGTGCTAGCAGCTCGACAGGGTTCAACACCGGGGAGCTGTTTTTT

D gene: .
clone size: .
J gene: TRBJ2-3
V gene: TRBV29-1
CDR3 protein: CSVEGGDFFPTDTQYF
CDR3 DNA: TGCAGCGTTGAAGGGGGGGACTTTTTTCCCACAGATACGCAGTATTTT

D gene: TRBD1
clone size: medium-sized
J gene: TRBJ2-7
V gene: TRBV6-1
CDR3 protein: CASSPRTGYSYEQYF
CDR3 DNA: TGTGCCAGCAGCCCCCGGACAGGCTACTCCTACGAGCAGTACTTC

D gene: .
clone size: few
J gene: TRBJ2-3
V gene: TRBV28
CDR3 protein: CASMSVTDTQYF
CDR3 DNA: TGTGCCAGCATGTCAGTAACAGATACGCAGTATTTT

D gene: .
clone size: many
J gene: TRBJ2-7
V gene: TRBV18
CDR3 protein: CASSPLGSSYEQYF
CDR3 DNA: TGTGCCAGCTCACCACTGGGCAGCTCCTACGAGCAGTACTTC

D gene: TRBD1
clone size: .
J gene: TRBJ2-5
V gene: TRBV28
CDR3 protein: CASSGQGVQQETQYF
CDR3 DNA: TGTGCCAGCAGTGGACAGGGGGTACAGCAAGAGACCCAGTACTTC

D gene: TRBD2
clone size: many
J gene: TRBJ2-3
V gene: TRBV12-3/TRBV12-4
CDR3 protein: CASSAGISGRDTQYF
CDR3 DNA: TGTGCCAGCAGCGCCGGGATCAGCGGGAGAGATACGCAGTATTTT

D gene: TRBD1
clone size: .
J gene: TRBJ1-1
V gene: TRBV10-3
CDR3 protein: CAIRRGGGDTEAFF
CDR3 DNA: TGTGCCATCAGGAGAGGGGGCGGGGACACTGAAGCTTTCTTT

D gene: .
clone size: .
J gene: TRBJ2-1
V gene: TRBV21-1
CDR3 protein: CASSTRLGPSPYNEQFF
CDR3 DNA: TGTGCCAGCAGCACCCGACTAGGCCCATCCCCTTACAATGAGCAGTTCTTC

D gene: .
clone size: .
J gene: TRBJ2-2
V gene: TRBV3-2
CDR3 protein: CASSHSGRGAGELFF
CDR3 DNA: TGTGCCAGCAGCCATTCCGGAAGGGGGGCCGGGGAGCTGTTTTTT

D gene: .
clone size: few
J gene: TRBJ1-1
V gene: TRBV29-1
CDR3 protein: CSVEGRVNTEAFF
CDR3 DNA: TGCAGCGTTGAGGGCAGAGTGAACACTGAAGCTTTCTTT

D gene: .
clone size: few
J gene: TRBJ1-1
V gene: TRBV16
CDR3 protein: CASSQFVVEAFF
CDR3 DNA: TGTGCCAGCAGCCAATTCGTGGTGGAGGCTTTCTTT

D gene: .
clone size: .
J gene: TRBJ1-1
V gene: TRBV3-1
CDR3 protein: CASSQENTEAFF
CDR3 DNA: TGTGCCAGCAGCCAGGAGAACACTGAAGCTTTCTTT